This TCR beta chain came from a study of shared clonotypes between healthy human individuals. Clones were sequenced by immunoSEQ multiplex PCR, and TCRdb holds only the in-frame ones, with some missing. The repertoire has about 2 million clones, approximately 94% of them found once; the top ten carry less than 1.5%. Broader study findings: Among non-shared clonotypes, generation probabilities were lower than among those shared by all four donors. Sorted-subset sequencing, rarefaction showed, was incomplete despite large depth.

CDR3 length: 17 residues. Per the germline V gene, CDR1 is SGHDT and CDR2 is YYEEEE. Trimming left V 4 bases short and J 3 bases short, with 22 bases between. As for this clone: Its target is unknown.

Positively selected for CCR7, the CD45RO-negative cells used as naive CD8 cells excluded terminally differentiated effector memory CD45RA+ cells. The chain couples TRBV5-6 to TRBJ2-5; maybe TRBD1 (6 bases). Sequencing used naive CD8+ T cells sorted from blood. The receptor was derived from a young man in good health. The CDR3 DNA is TGTGCCAGCAGCCTACTCACAACCGGGACACCTAAAGAGACCCAGTACTTC. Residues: CASSLLTTGTPKETQYF.